The present T cell receptor beta chain was sequenced within a study of cytomegalovirus exposure and HLA in healthy donors. The data were produced by immunoSEQ multiplex PCR, yet TCRdb's version contains in-frame clones alone and is incomplete. Counted here are 150,000 to 250,000 clones, about 79% occurring once; the ten biggest clones make up about an eighth. The donors were part of the roughly 120-subject validation cohort, which stood apart from the roughly 730-subject first cohort. Comment on this clone: Its specificity is unknown.

Study results and limitations: According to a later analysis, TCR clusters from the first cohort tended to co-occur in the 110 or so validation repertoires. Generally TCR sequences proved uncommon, though certain public TCRs appeared in numerous donors. Cytomegalovirus-associated TCR beta chains were listed, numbering some 170.

Sequences were obtained from PBMCs. This clonotype was sampled from a woman aged 25 to 39 in good health and CMV-seropositive.

CDR3 bases: TGTGCCAGCAGCCGGACGGGGGGATTAGAGACCCAGTACTTC. It codes for CASSRTGGLETQYF. The J gene is TRBJ2-5, the V gene TRBV6-5; 7 nucleotides line up with TRBD2. Trimming removed 6 bases from V and 4 bases from J; junction bases left unmatched: 8. The germline V gene has CDR1 MNHEY and CDR2 SVGAGI. The CDR3 has 14 residues.